The subject of this entry is one T cell receptor (beta chain). The clone's antigen remains unknown. No qualities accompany the bases; no much larger clone lies one base away. The data belong to a study of blood T cell repertoires in COVID-19 (dated by TCRdb to about 2020). In the study overall: Samples covering the acute and convalescent phases of COVID-19 were provided by collaborators in the United States, Italy and Spain. The prospective study material was composed of cDNA or gDNA derived from T cells, B-cell-depleted T cells, or PBMCs. Deeply sampled blood TCRbeta repertoires from subjects exposed to, actively infected with, or recovered from COVID-19 were included in the dataset. A freely available public database, intended as a resource for researchers studying the immune response to SARS-CoV-2, is where the repertoires were released. The samples were drawn from two sources: the first 160 participants of the ongoing ImmuneRACE study, and 950 to 1,500 subjects contributed by 6 global collaborators. The sample metadata nearly always contained a de-identified subject ID, COVID-19 status, age in years and sex. Where available, HLA class I and class II types were obtained from metadata supplied by the sample provider rather than from assay-based typing. Summary of the overall study and its limitations: How much clinical and demographic metadata was included differed by source and by participant, and the metadata was provided uncurated.

TCRbeta CDR3 regions were amplified from genomic DNA using the immunoSEQ Assay, a bias-controlled multiplex PCR. The source study handled its data this way. The number of nucleated cells in each sample was estimated by amplification of reference gene primers within the assay. To quantify the absolute abundance of each unique TCRbeta CDR3 rearrangement, sequence reads were collapsed and filtered. Productive Simpson clonality was computed per sample as the square root of Simpson's diversity index over productive rearrangements. Imported from immuneACCESS, the table was reduced by TCRdb to in-frame sequences with V and J called. These copies leave out some clones; in studies compared against another copy, an unresolved V gene accounts for under half, and the cause of the remainder is not known. V and J calls and clone size follow that table, whereas D and trimming were derived from the DNA. In all, the sample holds some 240,000 clones, and more than 75% of those were seen once. Of the sample, approximately 13% is held by the ten largest clones.

The collaborating institutions used their own protocols to collect whole blood in K2EDTA tubes. For TCRbeta analysis, collaborators shipped samples as frozen whole blood, isolated PBMCs, or DNA extracted from either of those sample types. The germline V gene encodes CDR1 MNHEY and CDR2 SVGAGI. V lost 10 bases and J lost 2 bases; the stretch between them is 17 bases long. The CDR3 runs 14 residues from the cysteine to the phenylalanine. Only CDR3 DNA is held: 42 bases, read in frame from base 1. The V gene is TRBV6-5 and the J gene is TRBJ1-1; a tentative D match to TRBD1 spans 6 bases. The material sequenced was peripheral blood. This sequence originates from a woman aged 60-75 years with active or convalescent COVID-19. In nucleotide form, the sequence is TGTGCCACAAAACCAGGGGCAGGTAACACTGAAGCTTTCTTT. Its product reads: CATKPGAGNTEAFF.